This T cell receptor beta chain is from a study of T cell repertoires in cytomegalovirus infection. Across the whole study: Recently identified HLA-C-restricted CMV epitopes were among the peptides used. Public TCR beta signatures were indicative of both CMV infection and a matching HLA type. Notes on the study in general: Clonotypes of TCR beta that were HLA-C-restricted and CMV-specific dominated the ex vivo response. There were carriers of CMV plus the relevant HLA, and cumulative public TCR beta family frequency identified them.

Each CDR3 protein is one row after TCRdb ran MiXCR on the reads. Of roughly 500,000 distinct CDR3 sequences listed, roughly 46% are singletons. This clonotype has more than one count but fewer than ten. The antigen is not known. V dropped 6 bases and J dropped 5; count of bases not matched to a gene: 16. Germline lookup yields CDR1 DFQATT and CDR2 SNEGSKA (reference sequence). The length of the CDR3 is 16 residues. The chain recombines TRBV20-1 with TRBJ2-3; 8 bases are shared with TRBD2. The sequenced sample was cultured PBMCs, obtained from culture after CMV antigen stimulation. This TCR came from a human donor in good health (CMV status not recorded). Some clones in this sample may be carry-over from other donors' samples. The CDR3 sequence: CSAPGGAAGVVDTQYF. DNA for the CDR3: TGCAGTGCCCCGGGGGGGGCGGCGGGGGTCGTAGATACGCAGTATTTT.